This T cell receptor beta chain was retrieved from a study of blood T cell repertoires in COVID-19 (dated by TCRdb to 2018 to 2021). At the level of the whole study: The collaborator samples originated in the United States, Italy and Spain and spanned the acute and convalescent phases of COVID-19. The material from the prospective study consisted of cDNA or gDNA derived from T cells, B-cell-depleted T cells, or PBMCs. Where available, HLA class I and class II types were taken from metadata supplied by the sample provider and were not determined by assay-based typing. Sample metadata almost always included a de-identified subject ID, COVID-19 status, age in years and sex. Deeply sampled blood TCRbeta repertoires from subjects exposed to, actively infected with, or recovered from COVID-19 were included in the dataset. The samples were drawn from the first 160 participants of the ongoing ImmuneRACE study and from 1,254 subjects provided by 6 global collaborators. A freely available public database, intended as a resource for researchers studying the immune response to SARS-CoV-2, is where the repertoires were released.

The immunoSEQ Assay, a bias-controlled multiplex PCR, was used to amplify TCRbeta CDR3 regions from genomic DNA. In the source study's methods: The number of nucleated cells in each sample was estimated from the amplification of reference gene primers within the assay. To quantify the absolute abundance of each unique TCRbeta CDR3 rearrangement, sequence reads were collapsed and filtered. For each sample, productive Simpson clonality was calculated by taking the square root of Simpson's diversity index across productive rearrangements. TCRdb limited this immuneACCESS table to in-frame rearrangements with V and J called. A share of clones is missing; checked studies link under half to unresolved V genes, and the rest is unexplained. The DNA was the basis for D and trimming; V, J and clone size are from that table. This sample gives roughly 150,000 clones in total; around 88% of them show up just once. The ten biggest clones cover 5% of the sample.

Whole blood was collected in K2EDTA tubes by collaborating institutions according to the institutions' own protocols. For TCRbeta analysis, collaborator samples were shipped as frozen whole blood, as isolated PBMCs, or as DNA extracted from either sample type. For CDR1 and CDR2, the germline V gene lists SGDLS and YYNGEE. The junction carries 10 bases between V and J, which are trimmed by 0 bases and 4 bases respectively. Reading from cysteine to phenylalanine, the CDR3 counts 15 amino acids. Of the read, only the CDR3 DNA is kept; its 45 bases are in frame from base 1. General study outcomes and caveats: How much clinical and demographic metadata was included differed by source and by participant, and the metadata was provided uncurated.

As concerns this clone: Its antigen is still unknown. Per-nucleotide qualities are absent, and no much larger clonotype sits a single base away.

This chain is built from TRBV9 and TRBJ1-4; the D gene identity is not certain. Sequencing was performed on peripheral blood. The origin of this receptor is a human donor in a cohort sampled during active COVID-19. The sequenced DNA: TGTGCCAGCAGCGTAGTAGACACGTTTAATGAAAAACTGTTTTTT. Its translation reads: CASSVVDTFNEKLFF. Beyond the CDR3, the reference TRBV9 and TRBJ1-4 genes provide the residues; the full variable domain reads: DSGVTQTPKHLITATGQRVTLRCSPRSGDLSVYWYQQSLDQGLQFLIQYYNGEERAKGNILERFSAQQFPDLHSELNLSSLELGDSALYFCASSVVDTFNEKLFFGSGTQLSVL.